This T cell receptor (beta chain) emerged from a study of shared clonotypes between healthy human individuals. The donor population consisted of healthy HIV-negative adults with no recent acute infections or vaccinations. Each sorted subset replicate got 200 ng genomic DNA, 30,000 or so genomes. As originally analysed: Junction-only immunoSEQ sequences carried no quality scores, so filtering differed. Measured with immunoSEQ multiplex PCR; TCRdb has only the in-frame clones, and not every one. V, J and clone size are those of that table, while D and trimming were read from the DNA. This sample has about 1.5 million clones; approximately 96% occur once, and the top ten carry roughly 1.2%. V dropped 2 bases and J dropped 7; count of bases not matched to a gene: 3. In germline, CDR1 is SSHAT, CDR2 FNYEAQ (reference sequence). The CDR3 consists of 15 residues.

The sequencing sample was made of naive CD4+ T cells sorted from blood. Stated subset: CD45RA+ positively selected. The clonotype originates from a man aged 30-40 years in good health. The J gene is TRBJ2-1, the V gene TRBV7-7; TRBD2 agrees at 12 bases. CDR3 sequence (DNA): TGTGCCAGCAGCTTAACGACTAGCGGGAGAAATGAGCAGTTCTTC. Protein product: CASSLTTSGRNEQFF.